The T cell receptor (beta chain) described here comes from a study of cytomegalovirus exposure and HLA in healthy donors. CDR1 and CDR2 (germline): MDHEN, SYDVKM. The CDR3 is made up of 16 amino acids. The V and J ends lost 3 bases and 14 bases respectively, with 25 bases between them. The PCR employed 60 Vbeta primers together with 13 Jbeta primers. TCRdb keeps only in-frame clones here, not all; method: immunoSEQ multiplex PCR. The data hold about 54,000 clones, with around 82% observed a single time. This clonotype originated in a woman between 18 and 29 years old in good health and CMV-seronegative. Sequenced: PBMCs. The genes are TRBV28 and TRBJ1-4, with D perhaps matching TRBD1 (5 bases). The CDR3 region has the DNA TGTGCCAGCAGTTTTGAATCGCGGGATCTGGACATTCGTCTGTTTTTT. It yields the protein CASSFESRDLDIRLFF.